Following are 20 T cell receptor beta chains from one sample sequenced in a study of blood T cell repertoires in COVID-19. The method was immunoSEQ multiplex PCR; TCRdb's version includes in-frame clones alone and lacks a portion of them. The data contain around 190,000 clones, approximately 75% of them singletons. Sequencing was carried out using PBMCs or T cells enriched from blood (not recorded which). The receptor source for this set is a man between 40 and 49 years old who had recovered from COVID-19.

The table lists this clone with many counts. V and J are TRBV30 and TRBJ2-1; D is perhaps TRBD1 (5 bases). V lost 2 bases and J lost 0, with 8 bases in between. The CDR3 totals 14 residues. The germline V gene encodes CDR1 GTSNPN and CDR2 SVGIG (reference sequence). The CDR3 protein is CAWSTDISYNEQFF. The CDR3 nucleotides read TGTGCCTGGAGTACGGACATCTCCTACAATGAGCAGTTCTTC. Full variable domain (missing parts from reference TRBV30 and TRBJ2-1): SQTIHQWPATLVQPVGSPLSLECTVEGTSNPNLYWYRQAAGRGLQLLFYSVGIGQISSEVPQNLSASRPQDRQFILSSKKLLLSDSGFYLCAWSTDISYNEQFFGPGTRLTVL.

V is TRBV29-1 and J is TRBJ2-7; D might be TRBD1 (6 bases). The CDR3 has 13 amino acids. V was shortened by 5 bases and J by 0 bases, with 11 bases between the two germline ends. Germline CDR1 reads SQVTM; CDR2 reads ANQGSEA. For the CDR3, the DNA is TGCAGCGTTAATAAGGACAGCTCCTACGAGCAGTACTTC. Amino acid sequence: CSVNKDSSYEQYF.

CDR3 amino acids: CAWSVNGAKPQHF. The CDR3 DNA reads as TGTGCCTGGAGTGTGAACGGTGCTAAGCCCCAGCATTTT. The chain couples TRBV30 to TRBJ1-5, with D uncertain. V gave up 0 bases and J gave up 8 bases, with 11 bases separating them. Germline lookup yields CDR1 GTSNPN and CDR2 SVGIG (reference sequence). This CDR3 is 13 amino acids long.

V gene TRBV9 combines with J gene TRBJ2-2; 9 positions agree with TRBD1. Germline assignment: CDR1 SGDLS and CDR2 YYNGEE. J lost 4 bases, V lost 2 bases, and 6 bases had no gene match. The CDR3 has 16 amino acids. CDR3 amino acids: CASSVVGQGPTGELFF. The CDR3 DNA reads as TGTGCCAGCAGCGTCGTGGGACAGGGACCCACCGGGGAGCTGTTTTTT.

The rearrangement uses TRBV6-5 and TRBJ2-5, with a tentative D call TRBD2 (6 bases). Trimming took 8 bases from V and 5 from J, leaving 18 bases between them. The CDR3 contains 14 residues. Germline loops: CDR1 MNHEY, CDR2 SVGAGI. The CDR3 reads CASQRDSLSETQYF. In DNA, the CDR3 is TGTGCCAGCCAACGGGACTCGCTCTCCGAGACCCAGTACTTC.

The chain has TRBV19 and TRBJ1-2; D remains ambiguous. CDR1 LNHDA and CDR2 SQIVND come from the germline V gene (reference sequence). The CDR3 has 15 residues. Trimming left V 5 bases short and J 1 base short, with 14 bases between. CDR3 bases: TGTGCCAGTAGTTATTTGCGAGGTGATAACTATGGCTACACCTTC. Translating gives CASSYLRGDNYGYTF.

This clone was seen only a few times. The V call is TRBV4-1, the J call TRBJ2-3, with D possibly TRBD2 on 5 matching bases. The V end was cut by 3 bases, the J end by 7 bases, with 11 bases between. The CDR3 loop spans 13 amino acids. CDR1 is MGHRA, CDR2 YSYEKL, per germline. CDR3 amino acids: CASSQEVPNTQYF. The CDR3 bases are TGCGCCAGCAGCCAGGAGGTCCCAAATACGCAGTATTTT.

V gene TRBV19 combines with J gene TRBJ1-3; perhaps TRBD1 as D (6 bases). Trimming took 4 bases from V and 2 from J, leaving 12 bases between them. Looked up from germline, CDR1 is LNHDA and CDR2 is SQIVND (reference sequence). CDR3 length: 15 amino acids. Here the CDR3 DNA reads TGTGCCAGTAGTAATCAGGGGAACGCTGGAAACACCATATATTTT. Its translation: CASSNQGNAGNTIYF.

The V call is TRBV6-5, the J call TRBJ1-6, with D unresolved. V dropped 8 bases and J dropped 8 bases, with 16 bases sitting between them. CDR3 length: 14 amino acids. CDR1 is MNHEY, CDR2 SVGAGI, per germline. The CDR3 nucleotides read TGTGCCAGCTCGTTCGGTCTCGGGGATTCACCCCTCCACTTT. Protein: CASSFGLGDSPLHF.

The genes are TRBV7-4 and TRBJ1-5; 10 bases agree with TRBD1. The junction had 3 bases not matched to a gene; V was cut back by 5 bases and J by 5 bases. Germline assignment: CDR1 SGHVT and CDR2 SQSDAQ. The CDR3 runs 14 residues. CDR3 bases: TGTGCCAGCAGCCGCGGGACAGGGGATCAGCCCCAGCATTTT. It encodes CASSRGTGDQPQHF.

The V call is TRBV4-2, the J call TRBJ2-3, with a possible D match to TRBD2 (5 bases). The V end lost 0 bases, the J end lost 6 bases, and 16 bases lay between the germline ends. This CDR3 is 16 amino acids long. CDR1 and CDR2 (germline): LGHNA, YNFKEQ. CDR3 residues: CASSQERPISGDTQYF. The DNA of the CDR3 is TGTGCCAGCAGCCAAGAAAGACCAATTTCGGGGGATACGCAGTATTTT.

The chain combines TRBV24-1 with TRBJ1-1; D is perhaps TRBD1 (5 bases). The CDR3 consists of 13 residues. V shed 6 bases and J shed 0 bases, with 7 bases lying between them. Per germline, CDR1 KGHDR and CDR2 SFDVKD. Written as DNA, the CDR3 is TGTGCCACCAGTCAGGGTATGAACACTGAAGCTTTCTTT. Its translation: CATSQGMNTEAFF.

This chain joins TRBV30 and TRBJ2-1, with TRBD2 matching 8 bases. CDR3 length: 15 amino acids. Germline values: CDR1 GTSNPN, CDR2 SVGIG (reference sequence). V trimming: 4 bases; J trimming: 7 bases; junction bases outside the gene matches: 12. DNA of the CDR3: TGTGCCTGGACCCAGACTAGCGTCCGTGGTAATGAGCAGTTCTTC. As protein: CAWTQTSVRGNEQFF.

CDR3 loop: CAWRSASSGANVLTF. CDR3 nucleotides: TGTGCCTGGAGGTCCGCTAGCTCTGGGGCCAACGTCCTGACTTTC. The chain links TRBV30 to TRBJ2-6, with D unresolved. This CDR3 spans 15 amino acids. Trimming removed 3 bases from V and 0 bases from J, with 9 bases in between. Germline CDR1 GTSNPN, CDR2 SVGIG (reference sequence). Supplemented by reference TRBV30 and TRBJ2-6, the full variable domain reads SQTIHQWPATLVQPVGSPLSLECTVEGTSNPNLYWYRQAAGRGLQLLFYSVGIGQISSEVPQNLSASRPQDRQFILSSKKLLLSDSGFYLCAWRSASSGANVLTFGAGSRLTVL.

This chain connects TRBV6-6 to TRBJ1-5; no reliable D call. Deletions cut 2 bases from V and 5 bases from J, with 16 bases between. The CDR3 extends over 16 amino acids. Germline V gene data show CDR1 as MNHNY and CDR2 as SVGAGI (reference sequence). The CDR3 sequence: CASSYGGLTADQPQHF. CDR3 sequence (DNA): TGTGCCAGCAGTTACGGCGGACTGACGGCGGATCAGCCCCAGCATTTT.

The count of this clone is one. The J gene is TRBJ2-2, the V gene TRBV4-2, with TRBD2 matching 9 bases. J lost 15 bases, V lost 0 bases, and 2 bases had no gene match. The CDR3 has 12 amino acids. In germline, CDR1 is LGHNA, CDR2 YNFKEQ. This CDR3 reads CASSQDGGGVFF. DNA for the CDR3: TGTGCCAGCAGCCAAGACGGCGGGGGGGTGTTTTTT.

The gene calls are TRBV10-2 and TRBJ2-7; 7 bases align to TRBD2. The CDR3 has 15 amino acids. Per the germline V gene, CDR1 is WSHSY and CDR2 is SAAADI. V dropped 4 bases and J dropped 2; count of bases not matched to a gene: 8. Here the CDR3 reads CASSVGSGPPYEQYF. Here the CDR3 DNA reads TGCGCCAGCAGTGTCGGTAGCGGGCCGCCCTACGAGCAGTACTTC.

J is TRBJ1-4 and V is TRBV9, with a possible D match to TRBD1 (5 bases). Trimming pared 3 bases from V and 0 bases from J, leaving 6 bases between. The CDR3 totals 14 residues. CDR1 SGDLS and CDR2 YYNGEE come from the germline V gene. CDR3 sequence: CASSATATNEKLFF. For the CDR3, the DNA is TGTGCCAGCAGCGCGACAGCAACTAATGAAAAACTGTTTTTT.

This sequence joins TRBV29-1 and TRBJ1-1; TRBD1 matches 8 bases. Germline V lookup: CDR1 SQVTM, CDR2 ANQGSEA. The CDR3 is 13 residues long. Germline trimming cut 6 bases from V and 1 base from J; bases unmatched to any gene: 4. This chain's CDR3 is CSVGTGQNTEAFF. The CDR3 DNA follows: TGCAGCGTCGGGACAGGTCAGAACACTGAAGCTTTCTTT.

This clone was counted a single time. As DNA, the CDR3 is TGTGCCAGCAGTGAAATGGGGGGGGGTTCCGGAAACACCATATATTTT. As protein: CASSEMGGGSGNTIYF. The rearrangement joins TRBV25-1 to TRBJ1-3; maybe TRBD1 (5 bases). The CDR3 covers 16 residues. CDR1 MGHDK and CDR2 SYGVNS come from the germline V gene. Trimming left V 2 bases short and J 4 bases short, with 15 bases between.